This TCR beta chain was identified in a study of identical twins. Study-wide results and caveats: Insertion counts were lower in abundant cord blood beta clonotypes, a trend that memory repertoires did not show. Compared with unrelated sharing, twin-shared out-of-frame alpha sequences had more low-probability sequences. Invariant populations such as MAIT and iNKT cells could partly muddle zero-insertion analyses.

Template switching added a universal primer binding site, and final cDNA carried unique molecular identifiers. TCRdb fed the 5' RACE reads into MiXCR, producing one record per CDR3 protein. Of approximately 690,000 distinct CDR3 sequences in the sample, around 5.7% are singletons; the top ten hold roughly 1.8%. The ends were cut back, 7 bases at V and 13 bases at J, with 17 bases in the middle. This CDR3 comprises 13 residues. The germline V gene has CDR1 MNHEY and CDR2 SMNVEV (reference sequence). This clonotype appeared many times. Its matching antigen is unknown. The chain couples TRBV27 to TRBJ1-6, with unresolved D. The TCR comes from a man in his late teens or twenties in good health. Source material: naive T cells sorted from blood. The CDR3, as DNA: TGTGCCAGCAACCCAGGCGGGCTTAGCCCCCTCCACTTT. As protein: CASNPGGLSPLHF.